This T cell receptor beta chain was profiled in a study of shared clonotypes between healthy human individuals. As for the study in general: Researchers assigned three CD4 naive, three CD4 memory, two CD8 naive and one CD8 memory plate to each donor.

Study findings and constraints: Some naive CD4 clonotypes, roughly 4.8%, turned up in common across a few donors.

The method was immunoSEQ multiplex PCR; TCRdb's version includes in-frame clones alone and lacks a portion of them. The data contain around 700,000 clones, about two thirds of them singletons. This clone was counted only a few times. What it binds is unknown. CDR1 is SEHNR, CDR2 FQNEAQ, per germline (reference sequence). The CDR3 totals 13 residues. Germline trimming cut 7 bases from V and 5 bases from J; bases unmatched to any gene: 4. Specimen: memory CD4+ T cells sorted from blood. Subset denoted: CD45RA-negative fraction. The chain links TRBV7-9 to TRBJ2-7; TRBD2 agrees at 11 bases. This clonotype was obtained from a woman in her twenties or thirties in good health. This CDR3 reads CASKLAGAHEQYF. The CDR3 DNA is TGTGCCAGCAAACTAGCGGGAGCCCACGAGCAGTACTTC.